Below, 17 T cell receptor beta chains from the same sample are listed, as sequenced in a study of long-term antiretroviral therapy in people with HIV. The immunoSEQ assay was v3.0, run at survey level. The table came from immunoSEQ multiplex PCR; TCRdb's copy has only in-frame clones and leaves some out. This table holds 13,000 or so clones, about 77% found once. Source: unsorted PBMCs, taken 1.3 years after starting antiretroviral therapy. These receptors were taken from a woman aged 18-35 years with HIV.

This chain joins TRBV9 and TRBJ2-7, with 12 positions matching TRBD1. After removal of 2 bases from V and 7 bases from J, the junction contained 4 bases not matched to a gene. This CDR3 spans 14 amino acids. The germline CDR1 and CDR2 sequences are SGDLS and YYNGEE. CDR3 coding DNA: TGTGCCAGCAGCGTGGGACAGGGGGCGTGGGAGCAGTACTTC. Protein sequence: CASSVGQGAWEQYF. Supplemented by reference TRBV9 and TRBJ2-7, the full variable domain reads DSGVTQTPKHLITATGQRVTLRCSPRSGDLSVYWYQQSLDQGLQFLIQYYNGEERAKGNILERFSAQQFPDLHSELNLSSLELGDSALYFCASSVGQGAWEQYFGPGTRLTVT.

The chain has TRBV28 and TRBJ2-1; D uncertain. The V gene's germline CDR1 is MDHEN and CDR2 SYDVKM. With 3 bases removed from V and 6 bases from J, the gap between germline ends came to 9 bases. The CDR3 extends over 13 amino acids. CDR3 protein: CASSFGPSNEQFF. Here the CDR3 DNA reads TGTGCCAGCAGTTTTGGACCCAGCAATGAGCAGTTCTTC.

The chain joins TRBV18 to TRBJ2-1, with TRBD2 as a possible D gene (7 bases). The germline V gene has CDR1 KGHSH and CDR2 LQKENI. V was trimmed by 2 bases and J by 15 bases, leaving 11 bases between them. The CDR3 has 11 residues. CDR3 in DNA: TGTGCCAGCTCACCAACCGGGGGGCTGTTCTTC. Translation: CASSPTGGLFF.

The V call is TRBV29-1, the J call TRBJ1-1, with 9 bases aligning to TRBD1. The V segment lost 6 bases and the J segment 4 bases; nucleotides outside the gene matches: 3. CDR1 is SQVTM, CDR2 ANQGSEA, per germline. The CDR3 is 12 residues long. For the CDR3, the DNA is TGCAGCGTACCGGGACAGGGCACTGAAGCTTTCTTT. Protein: CSVPGQGTEAFF. The full variable domain, in which reference TRBV29-1 and TRBJ1-1 provide the parts outside the CDR3, is SAVISQKPSRDICQRGTSLTIQCQVDSQVTMMFWYRQQPGQSLTLIATANQGSEATYESGFVIDKFPISRPNLTFSTLTVSNMSPEDSSIYLCSVPGQGTEAFFGQGTRLTVV.

Here the CDR3 reads CASSQRTGGFNEQFF. The CDR3 nucleotides read TGCGCCAGCAGCCAACGGACGGGGGGTTTCAATGAGCAGTTCTTC. V is TRBV4-3 and J is TRBJ2-1; 7 positions agree with TRBD2. V gave up 2 bases and J gave up 6 bases; unmatched junction bases: 7. The CDR3 has 15 amino acids. CDR1 and CDR2 from the germline V gene are LGHNA and YSLEER.

V and J are TRBV9 and TRBJ2-2; the D gene is possibly TRBD2 (6 bases). V was clipped by 0 bases and J by 5 bases, with 20 bases between them. Germline lookup yields CDR1 SGDLS and CDR2 YYNGEE. The CDR3 runs to 18 residues. In DNA form, the CDR3 reads TGTGCCAGCAGCGTAGGGGGCATATCGGCGGGACTTACCGGGGAGCTGTTTTTT. This encodes CASSVGGISAGLTGELFF. Complete variable domain (other parts from reference TRBV9 and TRBJ2-2): DSGVTQTPKHLITATGQRVTLRCSPRSGDLSVYWYQQSLDQGLQFLIQYYNGEERAKGNILERFSAQQFPDLHSELNLSSLELGDSALYFCASSVGGISAGLTGELFFGEGSRLTVL.

CDR3 protein: CASNGLAGGFGTDTQYF. The CDR3 DNA reads TGTGCCAGCAACGGACTAGCGGGAGGATTCGGCACAGATACGCAGTATTTT. This chain uses TRBV28 with TRBJ2-3; 14 nucleotides align to TRBD2. V shed 7 bases, J shed 1 base, and the junction held 7 bases outside the gene matches. The CDR3 contains 17 residues. CDR1 is MDHEN and CDR2 is SYDVKM in the germline V gene.

This chain connects TRBV28 to TRBJ1-5, with D possibly matching TRBD1 (6 bases). CDR1 and CDR2 (germline): MDHEN, SYDVKM. Deletions cut 5 bases from V and 0 bases from J, with 14 bases between. This CDR3 region has 16 residues. Here the CDR3 DNA reads TGTGCCAGCAGTCGCCCGGACAGTTTTAGCAATCAGCCCCAGCATTTT. Its translation: CASSRPDSFSNQPQHF.

V and J are TRBV7-7 and TRBJ2-3; D uncertain. The CDR3 consists of 14 residues. Per germline, CDR1 SSHAT and CDR2 FNYEAQ (reference sequence). V shed 2 bases and J shed 2 bases, with 8 bases lying between them. Here the CDR3 reads CASSLRENTDTQYF. The CDR3 nucleotides are TGTGCCAGCAGCTTAAGGGAAAACACAGATACGCAGTATTTT. Together with reference TRBV7-7 and TRBJ2-3, the CDR3 gives the full variable domain: GAGVSQSPRYKVTKRGQDVTLRCDPISSHATLYWYQQALGQGPEFLTYFNYEAQPDKSGLPSDRFSAERPEGSISTLTIQRTEQRDSAMYRCASSLRENTDTQYFGPGTRLTVL.

V usage is TRBV29-1 and J usage is TRBJ1-1, with D perhaps matching TRBD1 (5 bases). The CDR3 extends over 14 amino acids. Germline loops: CDR1 SQVTM, CDR2 ANQGSEA. V was trimmed by 4 bases and J by 5 bases, leaving 17 bases between them. In nucleotides, the CDR3 is TGCAGCGTTGGGGGCCTCATCGGAGGGACTGAAGCTTTCTTT. Amino acids: CSVGGLIGGTEAFF.

This clone has just a few counts. CDR3 bases: TGTGCCAGCAGTTACTCGATCGCCGGGTTCAGTGAAGCTTTCTTT. Translated: CASSYSIAGFSEAFF. The rearrangement joins TRBV6-6 to TRBJ1-1, with unresolved D. The germline CDR1 and CDR2 sequences are MNHNY and SVGAGI (reference sequence). Trimming shortened V by 0 bases and J by 7 bases, and 15 bases separated the two germline ends. The CDR3 sequence is 15 residues long.

The chain recombines TRBV12-2 with TRBJ1-5; TRBD1 was called by the table and not checked on the DNA. TRBV12-2 is assigned pseudogene status. This CDR3 spans 15 amino acids. The CDR3, as DNA: TGTGCAAGTCGCATCGACAGAAATAGCAATCAGCCCCAGCATTTT. As protein: CASRIDRNSNQPQHF.

This clone has a handful of counts. V is TRBV13 and J is TRBJ2-7, with 8 bases matching TRBD1. CDR1 is PRHDT and CDR2 is FYEKMQ in the germline V gene (reference sequence). Unmatched junction bases numbered 3, after V lost 5 bases and J lost 3 bases. This CDR3 has 13 residues. The CDR3 DNA reads as TGTGCCAGCAGCCACAGGGGGTTCTACGAGCAGTACTTC. It is translated as CASSHRGFYEQYF.

The chain links TRBV29-1 to TRBJ2-3; possible D gene TRBD1, 6 bases. Between the trimmed V and J ends, which lost 7 bases and 2 bases, there was a span of 22 bases. Germline CDR1 is SQVTM and CDR2 is ANQGSEA. This CDR3 contains 16 residues. DNA of the CDR3: TGCAGCGCAACCTTGTTGGGACAAACCAACACAGATACGCAGTATTTT. It specifies CSATLLGQTNTDTQYF.

The CDR3 region is CASSASLDWDTQYF. The CDR3 DNA is TGTGCCAGCAGCGCCTCTCTAGATTGGGATACGCAGTATTTT. The J gene is TRBJ2-3, the V gene TRBV9; D not certain. The CDR3 runs to 14 residues. V dropped 3 bases and J dropped 6 bases, with 14 bases sitting between them. Germline lookup yields CDR1 SGDLS and CDR2 YYNGEE.

The rearrangement joins TRBV28 to TRBJ2-3, with D possibly matching TRBD1 (6 bases). The CDR3 loop spans 16 amino acids. V gave up 5 bases and J gave up 0 bases, with 15 bases separating them. CDR1 is MDHEN, CDR2 SYDVKM, per germline. CDR3: CASSAIWGHSTDTQYF. The CDR3 DNA sequence: TGTGCCAGCAGTGCCATATGGGGACACAGCACAGATACGCAGTATTTT. Full variable domain (missing parts from reference TRBV28 and TRBJ2-3): DVKVTQSSRYLVKRTGEKVFLECVQDMDHENMFWYRQDPGLGLRLIYFSYDVKMKEKGDIPEGYSVSREKKERFSLILESASTNQTSMYLCASSAIWGHSTDTQYFGPGTRLTVL.

The chain joins TRBV5-1 to TRBJ2-7, with a tentative D call TRBD2 (6 bases). With 4 bases removed from V and 4 bases from J, the gap between germline ends came to 15 bases. Germline CDR1 reads SGHRS; CDR2 reads YFSETQ. The CDR3 consists of 14 residues. CDR3 bases: TGCGCCAGCAGCGAGGGACTGCTTCGATACGAGCAGTACTTC. This encodes CASSEGLLRYEQYF.